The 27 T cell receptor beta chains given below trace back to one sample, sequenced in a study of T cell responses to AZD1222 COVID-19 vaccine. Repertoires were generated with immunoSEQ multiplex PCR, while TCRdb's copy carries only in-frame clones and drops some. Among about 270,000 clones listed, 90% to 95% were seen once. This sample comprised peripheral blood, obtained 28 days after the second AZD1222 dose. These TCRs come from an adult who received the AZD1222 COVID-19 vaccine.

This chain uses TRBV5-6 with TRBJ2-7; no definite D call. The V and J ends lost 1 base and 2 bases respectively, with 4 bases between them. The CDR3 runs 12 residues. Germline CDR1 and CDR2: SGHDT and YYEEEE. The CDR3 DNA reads TGTGCCAGCAGCTTGTGGCCCTACGAGCAGTACTTC. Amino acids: CASSLWPYEQYF.

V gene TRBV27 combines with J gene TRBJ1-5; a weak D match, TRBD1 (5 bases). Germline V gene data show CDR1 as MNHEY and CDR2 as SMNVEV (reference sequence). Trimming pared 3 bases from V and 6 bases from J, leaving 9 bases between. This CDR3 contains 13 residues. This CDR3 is CASSLTVGQPQHF. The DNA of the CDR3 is TGTGCCAGCAGTTTGACAGTCGGTCAGCCCCAGCATTTT.

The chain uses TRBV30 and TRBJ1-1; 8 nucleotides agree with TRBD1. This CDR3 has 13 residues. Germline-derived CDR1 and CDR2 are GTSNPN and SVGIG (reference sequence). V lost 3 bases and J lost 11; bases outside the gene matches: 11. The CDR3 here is CAWSKGTGGEAFF. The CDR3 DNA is TGTGCCTGGAGCAAGGGTACAGGGGGGGAGGCTTTCTTT.

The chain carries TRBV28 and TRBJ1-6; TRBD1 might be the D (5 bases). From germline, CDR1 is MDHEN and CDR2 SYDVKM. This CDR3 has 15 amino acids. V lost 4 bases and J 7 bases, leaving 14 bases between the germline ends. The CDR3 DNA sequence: TGTGCCAGCAGTTCAACGGGACTGACAAATTCACCCCTCCACTTT. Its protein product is CASSSTGLTNSPLHF.

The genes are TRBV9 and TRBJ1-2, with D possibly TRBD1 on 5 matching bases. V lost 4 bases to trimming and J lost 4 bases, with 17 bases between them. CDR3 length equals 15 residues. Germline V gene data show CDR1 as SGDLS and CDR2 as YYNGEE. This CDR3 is CASSSQTAGGYGYTF. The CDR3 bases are TGTGCCAGCAGCTCCCAGACAGCCGGGGGCTATGGCTACACCTTC.

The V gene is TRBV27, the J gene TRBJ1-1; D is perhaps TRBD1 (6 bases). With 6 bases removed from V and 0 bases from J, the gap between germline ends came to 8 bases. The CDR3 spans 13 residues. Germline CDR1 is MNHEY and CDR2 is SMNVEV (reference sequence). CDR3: CASRGTMNTEAFF. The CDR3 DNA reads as TGTGCCAGCAGGGGGACAATGAACACTGAAGCTTTCTTT.

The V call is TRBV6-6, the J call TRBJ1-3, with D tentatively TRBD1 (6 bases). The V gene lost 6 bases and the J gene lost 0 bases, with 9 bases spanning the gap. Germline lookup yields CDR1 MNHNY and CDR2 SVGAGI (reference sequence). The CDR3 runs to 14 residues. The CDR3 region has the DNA TGTGCCAGCAGGGGACACCTCTCTGGAAACACCATATATTTT. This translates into CASRGHLSGNTIYF.

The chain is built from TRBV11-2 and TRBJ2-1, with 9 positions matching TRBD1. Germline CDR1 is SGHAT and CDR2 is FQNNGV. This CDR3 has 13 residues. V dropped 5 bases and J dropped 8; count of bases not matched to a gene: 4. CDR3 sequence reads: CASSPHRGHEQFF. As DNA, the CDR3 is TGTGCCAGCAGCCCCCACAGGGGGCATGAGCAGTTCTTC.

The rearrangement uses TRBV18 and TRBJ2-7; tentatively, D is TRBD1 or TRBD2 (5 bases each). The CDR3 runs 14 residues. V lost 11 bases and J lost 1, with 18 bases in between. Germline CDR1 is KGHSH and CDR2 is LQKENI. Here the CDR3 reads CAGYPGTASYEQYF. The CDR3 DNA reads TGTGCCGGCTACCCCGGGACGGCGTCCTACGAGCAGTACTTC.

DNA for the CDR3: TGTGCCAGCAGCCCCCGAGCGGGAGGGGTATGGGGGACCCACAATGAGCAGTTCTTC. This sequence encodes CASSPRAGGVWGTHNEQFF. The chain couples TRBV7-6 to TRBJ2-1, with TRBD2 identical over 10 bases. V lost 5 bases, J lost 5 bases, and 18 bases stayed unmatched. The length of the CDR3 is 19 residues. Germline CDR1 reads SGHVS; CDR2 reads FNYEAQ.

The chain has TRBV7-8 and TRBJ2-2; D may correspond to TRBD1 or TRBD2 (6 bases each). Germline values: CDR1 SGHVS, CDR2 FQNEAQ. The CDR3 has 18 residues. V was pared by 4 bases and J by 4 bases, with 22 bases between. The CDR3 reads CASSSRGQRVRSTGELFF. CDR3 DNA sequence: TGTGCCAGCAGCTCCCGGGGGCAAAGGGTGAGGAGCACCGGGGAGCTGTTTTTT.

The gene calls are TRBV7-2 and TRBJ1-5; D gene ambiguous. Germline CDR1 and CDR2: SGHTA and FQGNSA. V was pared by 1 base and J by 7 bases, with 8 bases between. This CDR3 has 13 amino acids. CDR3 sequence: CASSLEYGQPQHF. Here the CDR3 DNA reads TGTGCCAGCAGCTTAGAGTATGGCCAGCCCCAGCATTTT.

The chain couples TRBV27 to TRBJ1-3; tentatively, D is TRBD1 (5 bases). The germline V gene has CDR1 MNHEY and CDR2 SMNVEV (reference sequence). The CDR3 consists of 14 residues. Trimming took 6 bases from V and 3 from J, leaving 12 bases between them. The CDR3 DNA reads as TGTGCCAGCAGCCGTGACAGAGATGGAAACACCATATATTTT. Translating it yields CASSRDRDGNTIYF.

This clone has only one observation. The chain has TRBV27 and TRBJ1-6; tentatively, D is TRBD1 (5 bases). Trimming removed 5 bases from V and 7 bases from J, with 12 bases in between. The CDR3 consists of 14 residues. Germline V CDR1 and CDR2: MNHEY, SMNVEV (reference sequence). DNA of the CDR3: TGTGCCAGCAGTACAGGAGGTGGAAATTCACCCCTCCACTTT. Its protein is CASSTGGGNSPLHF.

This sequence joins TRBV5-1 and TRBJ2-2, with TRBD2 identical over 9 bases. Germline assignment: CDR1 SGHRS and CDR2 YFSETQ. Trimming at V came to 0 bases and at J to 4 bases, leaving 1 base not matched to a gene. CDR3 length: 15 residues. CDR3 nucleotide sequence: TGCGCCAGCAGCTTGGAGCGGGGGGCCACCGGGGAGCTGTTTTTT. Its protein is CASSLERGATGELFF.

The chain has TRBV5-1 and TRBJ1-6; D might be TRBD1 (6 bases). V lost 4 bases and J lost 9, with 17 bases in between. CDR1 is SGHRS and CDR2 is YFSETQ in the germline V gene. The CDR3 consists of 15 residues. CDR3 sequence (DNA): TGCGCCAGCAGCCCTTTTGGGGGGCCAGGTTCACCCCTCCACTTT. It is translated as CASSPFGGPGSPLHF.

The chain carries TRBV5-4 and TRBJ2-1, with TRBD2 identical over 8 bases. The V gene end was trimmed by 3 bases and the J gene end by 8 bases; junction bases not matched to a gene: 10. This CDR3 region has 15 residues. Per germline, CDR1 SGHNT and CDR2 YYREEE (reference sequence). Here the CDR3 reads CASSSGLAGRDEQFF. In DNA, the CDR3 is TGTGCCAGCAGCTCGGGATTAGCGGGAAGGGATGAGCAGTTCTTC.

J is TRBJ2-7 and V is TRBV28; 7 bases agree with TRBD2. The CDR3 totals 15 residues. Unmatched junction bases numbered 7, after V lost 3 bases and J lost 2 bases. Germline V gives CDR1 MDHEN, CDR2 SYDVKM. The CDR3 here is CASSFGGGPAYEQYF. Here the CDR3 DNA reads TGTGCCAGCAGTTTTGGGGGAGGGCCCGCCTACGAGCAGTACTTC.

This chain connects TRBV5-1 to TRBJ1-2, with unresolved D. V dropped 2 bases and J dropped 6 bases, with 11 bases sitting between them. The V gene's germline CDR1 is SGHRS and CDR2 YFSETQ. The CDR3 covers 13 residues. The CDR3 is CASSFGRDDGYTF. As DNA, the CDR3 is TGCGCCAGCAGCTTTGGAAGGGATGATGGCTACACCTTC.

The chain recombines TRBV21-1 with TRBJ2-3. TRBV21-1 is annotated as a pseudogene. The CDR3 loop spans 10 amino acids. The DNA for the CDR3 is TGTGCCAGCAAAGGGGGGAGGCAGTATTTT. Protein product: CASKGGRQYF.

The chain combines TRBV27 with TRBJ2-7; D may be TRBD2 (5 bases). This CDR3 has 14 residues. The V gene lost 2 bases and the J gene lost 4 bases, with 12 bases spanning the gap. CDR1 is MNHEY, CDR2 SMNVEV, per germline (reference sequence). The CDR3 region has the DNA TGTGCCAGCAGTTTAGCGGGCCGTGGGTACGAGCAGTACTTC. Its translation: CASSLAGRGYEQYF.

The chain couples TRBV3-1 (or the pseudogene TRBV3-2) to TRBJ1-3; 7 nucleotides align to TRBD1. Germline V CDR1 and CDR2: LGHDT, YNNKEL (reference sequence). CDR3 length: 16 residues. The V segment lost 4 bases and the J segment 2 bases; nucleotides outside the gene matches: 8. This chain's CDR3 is CASSPWTGEPGNTIYF. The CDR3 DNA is TGTGCCAGCAGCCCCTGGACAGGCGAGCCTGGAAACACCATATATTTT.

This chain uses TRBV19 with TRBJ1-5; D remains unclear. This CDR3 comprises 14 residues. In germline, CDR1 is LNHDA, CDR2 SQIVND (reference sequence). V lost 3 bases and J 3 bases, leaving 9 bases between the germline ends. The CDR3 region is CASSIPFPNQPQHF. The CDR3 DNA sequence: TGTGCCAGTAGTATCCCCTTCCCCAATCAGCCCCAGCATTTT.

CDR3 amino acids: CAWSPDRATNEKLFF. The CDR3 DNA follows: TGTGCCTGGAGTCCCGACCGAGCAACTAATGAAAAACTGTTTTTT. The V call is TRBV30, the J call TRBJ1-4; D gene unclear. The V and J ends lost 2 bases and 0 bases respectively, with 10 bases between them. The V gene's germline CDR1 is GTSNPN and CDR2 SVGIG (reference sequence). This CDR3 is 15 amino acids long.

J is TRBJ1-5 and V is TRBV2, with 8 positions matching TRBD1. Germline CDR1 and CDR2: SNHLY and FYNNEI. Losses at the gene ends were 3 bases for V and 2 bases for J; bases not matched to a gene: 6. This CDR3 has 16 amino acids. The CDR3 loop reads CASSEQGAVGNQPQHF. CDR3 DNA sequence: TGTGCCAGCAGTGAGCAGGGGGCGGTAGGCAATCAGCCCCAGCATTTT.

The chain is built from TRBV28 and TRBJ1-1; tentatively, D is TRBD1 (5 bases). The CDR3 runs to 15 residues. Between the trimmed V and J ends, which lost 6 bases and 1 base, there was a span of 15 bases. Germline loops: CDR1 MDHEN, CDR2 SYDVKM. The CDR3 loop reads CASSRFDSSNTEAFF. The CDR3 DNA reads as TGTGCCAGCAGCCGATTCGACAGCTCGAACACTGAAGCTTTCTTT.

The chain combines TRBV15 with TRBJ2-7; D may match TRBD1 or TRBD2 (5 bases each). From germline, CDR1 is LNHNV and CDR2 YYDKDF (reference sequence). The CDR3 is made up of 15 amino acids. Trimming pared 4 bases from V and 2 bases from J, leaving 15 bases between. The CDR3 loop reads CATSIGWDGTYEQYF. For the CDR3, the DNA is TGTGCCACCAGCATAGGATGGGACGGAACCTACGAGCAGTACTTC.